The 7 T cell receptor beta chains in this list originate from one sample, sequenced in a study of shared clonotypes between healthy human individuals. Only in-frame clones appear in the TCRdb table, and some are missing; sequencing was by immunoSEQ multiplex PCR. This table has about 1.5 million clones, roughly 96% appearing once. The sequencing input was naive CD4+ T cells sorted from blood. Subset in this sample: CD45RA+ positively selected. The receptors stem from a man under 40 in good health.

The gene calls are TRBV27 and TRBJ2-7, with a possible D match to TRBD1 (6 bases). With 2 bases removed from V and 7 bases from J, the gap between germline ends came to 18 bases. The length of the CDR3 is 15 residues. Germline assignment: CDR1 MNHEY and CDR2 SMNVEV (reference sequence). The CDR3 loop reads CASSLGPRQVWEQYF. CDR3 coding DNA: TGTGCCAGCAGTTTAGGGCCCCGACAGGTCTGGGAGCAGTACTTC.

The gene calls are TRBV6-5 and TRBJ2-2; D is possibly TRBD1 (5 bases). V lost 5 bases to trimming and J lost 3 bases, with 7 bases between them. Germline CDR1 MNHEY, CDR2 SVGAGI. The CDR3 loop spans 13 amino acids. This chain's CDR3 is CASSRRDTGELFF. As DNA, the CDR3 is TGTGCCAGCAGTCGCAGGGACACCGGGGAGCTGTTTTTT.

The chain uses TRBV28 and TRBJ1-2; no clear D gene. Trimming took 3 bases from V and 2 from J, leaving 7 bases between them. This CDR3 has 13 residues. The germline gives CDR1 MDHEN, CDR2 SYDVKM. The CDR3 here is CASSFPANYGYTF. The CDR3, as DNA: TGTGCCAGCAGTTTCCCTGCAAACTATGGCTACACCTTC.

This rearrangement joins TRBV12-5 to TRBJ2-7, with D perhaps matching TRBD2 (6 bases). Germline V gene lookup returns CDR1 LGHNT and CDR2 FRNRAP. CDR3 length: 13 residues. V was trimmed by 6 bases and J by 3 bases, leaving 12 bases between them. The CDR3 nucleotides read TGTGCTAGTGGCCAAGGGACTCTCTACGAGCAGTACTTC. Encoded protein: CASGQGTLYEQYF.

This chain connects TRBV11-2 to TRBJ2-1, with D perhaps TRBD1 (6 bases). CDR1 SGHAT and CDR2 FQNNGV come from the germline V gene. The CDR3 length is 15 residues. Trimming pared 4 bases from V and 8 bases from J, leaving 18 bases between. The CDR3 DNA reads as TGTGCCAGCAGCTCCGGGACACACCAGATTTATGAGCAGTTCTTC. Its translation is CASSSGTHQIYEQFF.

This clone was seen just once. This chain links TRBV7-9 with TRBJ2-3; the match to TRBD2 covers 8 bases. This CDR3 has 13 amino acids. V shed 11 bases, J shed 3 bases, and the junction held 7 bases outside the gene matches. CDR1 SEHNR and CDR2 FQNEAQ come from the germline V gene (reference sequence). In DNA, the CDR3 is TGTGCCCACGCGGGAGGAAGTACAGATACGCAGTATTTT. Protein sequence: CAHAGGSTDTQYF.

The CDR3 region is CASSEGTTVTAQYF. Here the CDR3 DNA reads TGTGCCAGCAGTGAGGGGACCACCGTAACGGCGCAGTATTTT. The genes are TRBV6-1 and TRBJ2-3, with D perhaps TRBD1 or TRBD2 (5 bases each). The CDR3 runs to 14 residues. Trimming shortened V by 3 bases and J by 10 bases, and 17 bases separated the two germline ends. The germline V gene encodes CDR1 MNHNS and CDR2 SASEGT.